This passage covers 15 T cell receptor beta chains from one sample sequenced in a study of T cell repertoires in cytomegalovirus infection. TCRdb ran MiXCR on the reads and lists one entry per CDR3 protein. The sample consists of approximately 470,000 distinct CDR3 sequences, approximately 46% of them appearing once. No cognate antigen is known for these TCRs. The material was cultured PBMCs, obtained from culture after CMV antigen stimulation. The source of these receptors is a human donor in good health (CMV status not recorded). Some clones in this sample may be carry-over from other donors' samples.

The chain links TRBV7-8 to TRBJ1-4; D is unclear. This CDR3 spans 17 amino acids. V was pared by 2 bases and J by 0 bases, with 13 bases between. Germline loops: CDR1 SGHVS, CDR2 FQNEAQ. CDR3 protein: CASSLFSPVATNEKLFF. CDR3 DNA sequence: TGTGCCAGCAGCTTATTCTCCCCGGTTGCAACTAATGAAAAACTGTTTTTT.

This clonotype has ten or more counts. The chain has TRBV7-2 and TRBJ2-5, with D tentatively TRBD1 or TRBD2 (5 bases each). The CDR3 has 16 amino acids. CDR1 is SGHTA, CDR2 FQGNSA, per germline. Trimming removed 4 bases from V and 3 bases from J, with 18 bases in between. The DNA of the CDR3 is TGTGCCAGCAGCTCACACGTGGGGCAGGGAGAAGAGACCCAGTACTTC. As protein: CASSSHVGQGEETQYF.

The rearrangement joins TRBV4-1 to TRBJ2-5, with 8 bases identical to TRBD2. After removal of 1 base from V and 4 bases from J, the junction contained 14 bases not matched to a gene. Germline lookup yields CDR1 MGHRA and CDR2 YSYEKL. The CDR3 runs to 18 residues. The CDR3, as DNA: TGCGCCAGCAGCCAAGTTCCGCCGGGGGGGCTAATCCGAGAGACCCAGTACTTC. It is translated as CASSQVPPGGLIRETQYF.

This clonotype was observed a handful of times. The CDR3 sequence: CASSEETGGPYEQYF. As DNA, the CDR3 is TGTGCCAGCAGTGAAGAGACAGGGGGCCCCTACGAGCAGTACTTC. The chain uses TRBV2 and TRBJ2-7; 10 positions agree with TRBD1. This CDR3 is built from 15 residues. The germline gives CDR1 SNHLY, CDR2 FYNNEI. Trimming took 1 base from V and 2 from J; bases not matched to a gene: 2. The whole variable domain, remainder taken from reference TRBV2 and TRBJ2-7, is EPEVTQTPSHQVTQMGQEVILRCVPISNHLYFYWYRQILGQKVEFLVSFYNNEISEKSEIFDDQFSVERPDGSNFTLKIRSTKLEDSAMYFCASSEETGGPYEQYFGPGTRLTVT.

V gene TRBV27 combines with J gene TRBJ1-1; no clear D gene. The V end lost 6 bases, the J end lost 8 bases, and 13 bases lay between the germline ends. Germline-derived CDR1 and CDR2 are MNHEY and SMNVEV (reference sequence). This CDR3 contains 12 residues. CDR3 in amino acids: CASRAGTKEAFF. CDR3 sequence (DNA): TGTGCCAGCAGGGCAGGCACGAAAGAAGCTTTCTTT.

The chain recombines TRBV11-2 with TRBJ1-6; possible D gene TRBD1, 5 bases. Germline CDR1 reads SGHAT; CDR2 reads FQNNGV. The CDR3 has 15 amino acids. The V gene lost 6 bases and the J gene lost 2 bases, with 11 bases spanning the gap. CDR3 protein: CASRQPGPYNSPLHF. The CDR3 DNA follows: TGTGCCAGCAGACAGCCGGGGCCCTATAATTCACCCCTCCACTTT. Based on the CDR3 plus reference TRBV11-2 and TRBJ1-6, the full variable domain is EAGVAQSPRYKIIEKRQSVAFWCNPISGHATLYWYQQILGQGPKLLIQFQNNGVVDDSQLPKDRFSAERLKGVDSTLKIQPAKLEDSAVYLCASRQPGPYNSPLHFGNGTRLTVT.

This clonotype was detected many times. The rearrangement links TRBV7-2 to TRBJ2-1, with D possibly matching TRBD1 (5 bases). CDR3 length: 13 amino acids. Germline loops: CDR1 SGHTA, CDR2 FQGNSA. V gave up 5 bases and J gave up 6 bases, with 11 bases separating them. CDR3 protein: CASSLRQSNEQFF. The CDR3 DNA reads as TGTGCCAGCAGCCTCCGACAGAGCAATGAGCAGTTCTTC.

A few counts support this clonotype. V is TRBV5-4 and J is TRBJ1-2, with a possible D match to TRBD1 (5 bases). Per the germline V gene, CDR1 is SGHNT and CDR2 is YYREEE (reference sequence). The CDR3 consists of 14 residues. The germline V and J ends were trimmed by 4 bases and 3 bases, with 13 bases remaining between them. The CDR3 sequence is CASSRGGGDYGYTF. For the CDR3, the DNA is TGTGCCAGCAGCCGCGGTGGGGGGGACTATGGCTACACCTTC.

This clonotype was detected only once. The chain combines TRBV11-2 with TRBJ2-3; D tentatively reads TRBD1 or TRBD2 (5 bases each). The CDR3 totals 15 residues. V gave up 5 bases and J gave up 2 bases, with 14 bases separating them. Germline V gives CDR1 SGHAT, CDR2 FQNNGV. In DNA, the CDR3 is TGTGCCAGCAGCGGGGGAGTAACGCTCACAGATACGCAGTATTTT. As protein: CASSGGVTLTDTQYF.

J is TRBJ1-1 and V is TRBV18; D is uncertain. CDR3 length equals 14 residues. Germline V gene sequence: CDR1 KGHSH, CDR2 LQKENI. Trimming left V 6 bases short and J 3 bases short, with 14 bases between. CDR3 in DNA: TGTGCCAGCTCCCTGTCTGTGGGGTACACTGAAGCTTTCTTT. It specifies CASSLSVGYTEAFF. Full variable domain (remainder filled in from reference TRBV18 and TRBJ1-1): NAGVMQNPRHLVRRRGQEARLRCSPMKGHSHVYWYRQLPEEGLKFMVYLQKENIIDESGMPKERFSAEFPKEGPSILRIQQVVRGDSAAYFCASSLSVGYTEAFFGQGTRLTVV.

The CDR3 DNA follows: TGTGCCAGCAGCCTAAGGCCCGCGACCGAGCAGTACTTC. Encoded protein: CASSLRPATEQYF. The chain has TRBV12-3 or TRBV12-4 and TRBJ2-7; D is unresolved. This CDR3 spans 13 amino acids. V lost 6 bases, J lost 6 bases, and 15 bases lay in between.

The V gene is TRBV7-2, the J gene TRBJ2-1, with 7 bases matching TRBD2. This CDR3 comprises 17 residues. The V segment lost 1 base and the J segment 9 bases; nucleotides outside the gene matches: 15. CDR1 and CDR2 (germline): SGHTA, FQGNSA. In DNA, the CDR3 is TGTGCCAGCAGCTTAGTTTCGCGGGAGTGGTTTAATAGTGAGCAGTTCTTC. As protein: CASSLVSREWFNSEQFF.

This clonotype was recorded once. In nucleotides, the CDR3 is TGTGCCAGCAGTTCTCGGACCCGCACAGATACGCAGTATTTT. This encodes CASSSRTRTDTQYF. The V gene is TRBV6-2 or TRBV6-3, the J gene TRBJ2-3; D call uncertain. The CDR3 extends over 14 amino acids. The V end was cut by 4 bases, the J end by 1 base, with 9 bases between. Germline lookup yields CDR1 MNHEY and CDR2 SVGEGT.

The chain carries TRBV2 and TRBJ2-5, with 7 bases matching TRBD2. Germline lookup yields CDR1 SNHLY and CDR2 FYNNEI. After removal of 7 bases from V and 4 bases from J, the junction contained 6 bases not matched to a gene. This CDR3 has 13 residues. CDR3 residues: CASTGLERETQYF. The CDR3 bases are TGTGCCAGCACAGGACTAGAGCGAGAGACCCAGTACTTC.

This clonotype was observed a handful of times. The chain joins TRBV11-1 to TRBJ2-3; D remains unclear. Germline-derived CDR1 and CDR2 are SGHAT and FQDESV (reference sequence). V was clipped by 5 bases and J by 6 bases, with 12 bases between them. CDR3 length: 13 residues. The CDR3 is CASSPARMDTQYF. The CDR3 DNA reads as TGTGCCAGCAGCCCGGCGCGCATGGATACGCAGTATTTT.